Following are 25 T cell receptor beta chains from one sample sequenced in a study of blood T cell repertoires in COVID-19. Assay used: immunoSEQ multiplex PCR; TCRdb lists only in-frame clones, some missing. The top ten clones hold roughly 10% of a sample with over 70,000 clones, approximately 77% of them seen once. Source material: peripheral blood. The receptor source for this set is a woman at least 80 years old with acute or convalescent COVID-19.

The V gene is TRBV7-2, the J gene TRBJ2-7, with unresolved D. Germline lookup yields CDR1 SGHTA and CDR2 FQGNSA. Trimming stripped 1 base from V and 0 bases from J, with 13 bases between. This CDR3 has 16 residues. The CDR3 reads CASSLGGTDTSYEQYF. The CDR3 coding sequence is TGTGCCAGCAGCTTAGGTGGCACAGACACCTCCTACGAGCAGTACTTC.

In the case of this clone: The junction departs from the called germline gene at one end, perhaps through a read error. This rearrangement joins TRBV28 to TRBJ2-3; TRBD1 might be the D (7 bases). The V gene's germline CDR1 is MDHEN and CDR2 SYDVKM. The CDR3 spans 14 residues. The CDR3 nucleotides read TGTGCCAGCAGCCGGACAGGAGGGGGCCCACGGTCCGATTTT. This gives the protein CASSRTGGGPRSDF.

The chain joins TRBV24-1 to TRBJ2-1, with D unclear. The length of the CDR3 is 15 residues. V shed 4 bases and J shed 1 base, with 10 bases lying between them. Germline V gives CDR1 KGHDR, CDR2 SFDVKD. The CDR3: CATSDRVVSYNEQFF. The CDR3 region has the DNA TGTGCCACCAGTGACCGGGTCGTGTCCTACAATGAGCAGTTCTTC.

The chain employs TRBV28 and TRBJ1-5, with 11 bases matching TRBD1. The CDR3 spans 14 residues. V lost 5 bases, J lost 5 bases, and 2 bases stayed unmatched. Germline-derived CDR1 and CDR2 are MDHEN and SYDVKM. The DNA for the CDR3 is TGTGCCAGCAGTGGACAGGGGGCCTATCAGCCCCAGCATTTT. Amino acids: CASSGQGAYQPQHF.

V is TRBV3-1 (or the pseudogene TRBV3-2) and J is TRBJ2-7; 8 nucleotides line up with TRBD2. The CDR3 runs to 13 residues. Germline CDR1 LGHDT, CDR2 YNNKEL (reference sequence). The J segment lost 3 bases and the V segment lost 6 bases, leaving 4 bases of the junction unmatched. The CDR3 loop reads CASRTGGGYEQYF. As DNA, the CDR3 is TGTGCCAGCAGAACCGGGGGGGGCTACGAGCAGTACTTC.

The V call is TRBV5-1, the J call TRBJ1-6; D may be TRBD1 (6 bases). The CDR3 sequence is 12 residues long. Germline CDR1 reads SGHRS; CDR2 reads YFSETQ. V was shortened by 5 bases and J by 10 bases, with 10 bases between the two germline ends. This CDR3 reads CASRNRDSPLHF. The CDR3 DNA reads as TGCGCCAGCAGAAACAGGGACTCACCCCTCCACTTT.

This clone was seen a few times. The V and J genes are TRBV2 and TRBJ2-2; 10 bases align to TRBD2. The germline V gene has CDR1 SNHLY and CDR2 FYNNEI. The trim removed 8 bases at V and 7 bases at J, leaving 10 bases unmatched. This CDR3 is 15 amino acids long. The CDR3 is CASGGPSGSGGELFF. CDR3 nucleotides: TGTGCCAGCGGGGGCCCTAGCGGGAGTGGCGGGGAGCTGTTTTTT.

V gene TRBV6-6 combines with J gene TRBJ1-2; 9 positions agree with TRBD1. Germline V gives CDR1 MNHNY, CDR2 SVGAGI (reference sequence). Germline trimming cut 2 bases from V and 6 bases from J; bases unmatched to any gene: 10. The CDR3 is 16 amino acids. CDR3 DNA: TGTGCCAGCAGTTACATATTTACAGGGGGCAGTAATGGCTACACCTTC. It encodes CASSYIFTGGSNGYTF.

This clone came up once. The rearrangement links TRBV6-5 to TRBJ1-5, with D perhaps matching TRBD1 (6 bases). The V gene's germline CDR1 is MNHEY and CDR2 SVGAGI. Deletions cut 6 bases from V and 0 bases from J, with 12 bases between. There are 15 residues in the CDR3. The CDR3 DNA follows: TGTGCCAGCAGCGGACAGCCTTATAGCAATCAGCCCCAGCATTTT. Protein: CASSGQPYSNQPQHF.

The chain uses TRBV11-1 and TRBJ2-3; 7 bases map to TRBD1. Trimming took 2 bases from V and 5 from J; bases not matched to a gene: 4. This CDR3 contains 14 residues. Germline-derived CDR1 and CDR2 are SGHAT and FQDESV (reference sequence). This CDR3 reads CASSLIRGQDTQYF. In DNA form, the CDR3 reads TGTGCCAGCAGCTTAATTAGGGGGCAAGATACGCAGTATTTT.

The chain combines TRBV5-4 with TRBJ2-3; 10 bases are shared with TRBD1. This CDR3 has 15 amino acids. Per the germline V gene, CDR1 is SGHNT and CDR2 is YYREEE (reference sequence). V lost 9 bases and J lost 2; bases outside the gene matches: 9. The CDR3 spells CATAKGQGNTDTQYF. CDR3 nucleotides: TGTGCCACCGCCAAGGGACAGGGGAACACAGATACGCAGTATTTT.

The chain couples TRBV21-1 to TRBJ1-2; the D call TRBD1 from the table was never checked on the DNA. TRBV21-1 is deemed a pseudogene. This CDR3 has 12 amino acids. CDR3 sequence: CASRSQNYGYTF. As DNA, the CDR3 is TGTGCCAGCAGAAGTCAGAACTATGGCTACACCTTC.

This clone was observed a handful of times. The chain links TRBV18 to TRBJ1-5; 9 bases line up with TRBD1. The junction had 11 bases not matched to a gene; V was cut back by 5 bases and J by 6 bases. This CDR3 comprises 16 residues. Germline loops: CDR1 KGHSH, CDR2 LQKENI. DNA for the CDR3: TGTGCCAGCTCAGGACAGGGGACCCGGGGGAGTCAGCCCCAGCATTTT. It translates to CASSGQGTRGSQPQHF.

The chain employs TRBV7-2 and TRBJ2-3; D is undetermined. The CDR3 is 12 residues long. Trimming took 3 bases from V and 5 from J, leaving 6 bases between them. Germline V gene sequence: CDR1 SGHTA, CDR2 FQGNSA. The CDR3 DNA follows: TGTGCCAGCAGCTTCCTTCGAGATACGCAGTATTTT. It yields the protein CASSFLRDTQYF.

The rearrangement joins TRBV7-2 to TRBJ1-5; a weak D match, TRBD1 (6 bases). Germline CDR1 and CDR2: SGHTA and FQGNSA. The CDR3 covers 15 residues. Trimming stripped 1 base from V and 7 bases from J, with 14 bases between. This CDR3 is CASSLGGRGFQPQHF. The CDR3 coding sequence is TGTGCCAGCAGCTTAGGTGGCAGGGGTTTCCAGCCCCAGCATTTT.

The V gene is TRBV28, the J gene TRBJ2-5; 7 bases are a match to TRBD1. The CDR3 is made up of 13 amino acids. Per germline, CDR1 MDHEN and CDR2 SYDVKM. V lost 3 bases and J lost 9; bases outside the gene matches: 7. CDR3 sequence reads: CASSLGTASPQYF. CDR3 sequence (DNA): TGTGCCAGCAGTTTGGGGACAGCAAGTCCCCAGTACTTC.

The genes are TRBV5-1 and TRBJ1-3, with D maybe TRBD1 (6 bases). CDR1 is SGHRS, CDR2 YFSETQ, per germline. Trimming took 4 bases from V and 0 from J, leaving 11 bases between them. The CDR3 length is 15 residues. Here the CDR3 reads CASSPTGFSGNTIYF. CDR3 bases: TGCGCCAGCAGCCCAACAGGGTTCTCTGGAAACACCATATATTTT.

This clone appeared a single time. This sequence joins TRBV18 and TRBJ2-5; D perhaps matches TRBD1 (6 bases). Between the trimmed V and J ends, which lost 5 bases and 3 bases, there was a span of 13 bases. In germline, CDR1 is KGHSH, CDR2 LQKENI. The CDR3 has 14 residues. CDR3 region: CASSSVGAEETQYF. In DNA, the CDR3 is TGTGCCAGCTCATCAGTGGGGGCTGAAGAGACCCAGTACTTC.

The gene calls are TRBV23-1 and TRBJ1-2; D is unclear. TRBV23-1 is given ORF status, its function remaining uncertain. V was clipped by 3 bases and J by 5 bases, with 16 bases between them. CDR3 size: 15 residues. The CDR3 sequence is CASSHYGRRQYGYTF. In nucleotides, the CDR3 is TGCGCCAGCAGTCATTACGGGAGGCGGCAATATGGCTACACCTTC.

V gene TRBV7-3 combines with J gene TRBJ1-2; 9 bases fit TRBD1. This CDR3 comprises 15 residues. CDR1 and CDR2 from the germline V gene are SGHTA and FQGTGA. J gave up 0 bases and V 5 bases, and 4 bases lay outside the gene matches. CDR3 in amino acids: CASSPGTGTNYGYTF. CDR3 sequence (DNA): TGTGCCAGCAGCCCCGGGACAGGGACTAACTATGGCTACACCTTC. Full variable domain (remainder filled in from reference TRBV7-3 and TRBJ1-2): GAGVSQTPSNKVTEKGKYVELRCDPISGHTALYWYRQSLGQGPEFLIYFQGTGAADDSGLPNDRFFAVRPEGSVSTLKIQRTERGDSAVYLCASSPGTGTNYGYTFGSGTRLTVV.

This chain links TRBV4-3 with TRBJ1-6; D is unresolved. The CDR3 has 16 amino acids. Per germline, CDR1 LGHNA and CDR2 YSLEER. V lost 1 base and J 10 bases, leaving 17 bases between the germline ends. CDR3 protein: CASSQAGAGGGSPLHF. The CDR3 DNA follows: TGCGCCAGCAGCCAAGCCGGTGCGGGAGGTGGCTCACCCCTCCACTTT.

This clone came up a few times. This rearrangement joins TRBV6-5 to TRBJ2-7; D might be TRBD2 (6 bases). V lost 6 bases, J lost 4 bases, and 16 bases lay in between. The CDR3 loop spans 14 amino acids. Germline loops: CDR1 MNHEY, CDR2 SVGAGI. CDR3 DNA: TGTGCCAGCAGACCGGCGACTAGTTTTTACGAGCAGTACTTC. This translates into CASRPATSFYEQYF.

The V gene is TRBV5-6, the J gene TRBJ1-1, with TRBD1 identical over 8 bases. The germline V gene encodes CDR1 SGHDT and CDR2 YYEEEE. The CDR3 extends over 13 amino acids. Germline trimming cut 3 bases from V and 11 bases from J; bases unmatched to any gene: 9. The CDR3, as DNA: TGTGCCAGCAGCTCGGACAGGGAAAGATGGGCTTTCTTT. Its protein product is CASSSDRERWAFF.

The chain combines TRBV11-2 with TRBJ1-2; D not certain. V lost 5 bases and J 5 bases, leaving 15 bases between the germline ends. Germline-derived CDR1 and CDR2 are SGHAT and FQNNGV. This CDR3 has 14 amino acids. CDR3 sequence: CASSRGRGQYGYTF. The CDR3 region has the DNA TGTGCCAGCAGCCGAGGGCGCGGTCAGTATGGCTACACCTTC.

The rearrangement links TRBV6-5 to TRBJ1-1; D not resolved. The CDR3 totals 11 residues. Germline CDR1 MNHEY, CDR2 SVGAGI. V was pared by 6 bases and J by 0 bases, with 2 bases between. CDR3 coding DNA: TGTGCCAGCAGCATGAACACTGAAGCTTTCTTT. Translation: CASSMNTEAFF.